This T cell receptor (beta chain) was documented in a study of shared clonotypes between healthy human individuals. Study-wide results and caveats: Larger estimated richness was generally recorded for naive subsets relative to memory subsets. It was observed that roughly 5.1% of naive CD4 clonotypes were shared across a handful of donors.

Concerning this clone: Its antigen is still unknown.

How the authors handled the data: Owing to the provision of junction-only sequences devoid of quality scores by immunoSEQ, filtering differed. Using immunoSEQ multiplex PCR, the repertoire was profiled, and TCRdb retains in-frame clones only, with some absent. The V and J calls and the clone size are those of that table, but D and trimming were determined from the DNA. The sample has about 100,000 clones; almost 70% are singletons. This CDR3 is built from 18 residues. Germline lookup yields CDR1 SQVTM and CDR2 ANQGSEA. Trimming removed 2 bases at V and 0 bases at J, with 21 bases between. None of the donors, who were healthy HIV-negative adults, had recently had acute infections or vaccinations.

What was sequenced was memory CD8+ T cells sorted from blood. Subset reported: CD45RO+ cells pooled with CCR7-negative TemRA cells. This chain joins TRBV29-1 and TRBJ2-3, with D tentatively TRBD1 or TRBD2 (5 bases each). The sequence was obtained from a man under 40 in good health. The CDR3 nucleotides are TGCAGCGTTGAATTGTGGGTCTCCAGGGAGACTAGCACAGATACGCAGTATTTT. This gives the protein CSVELWVSRETSTDTQYF.